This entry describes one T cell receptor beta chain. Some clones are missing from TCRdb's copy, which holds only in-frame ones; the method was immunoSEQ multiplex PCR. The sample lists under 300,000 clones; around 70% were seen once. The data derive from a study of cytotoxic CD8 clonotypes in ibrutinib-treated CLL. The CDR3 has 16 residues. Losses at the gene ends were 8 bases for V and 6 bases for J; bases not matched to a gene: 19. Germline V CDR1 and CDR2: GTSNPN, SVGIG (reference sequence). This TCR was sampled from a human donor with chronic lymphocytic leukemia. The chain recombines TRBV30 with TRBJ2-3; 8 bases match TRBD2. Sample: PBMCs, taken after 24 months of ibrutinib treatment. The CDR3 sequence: CASAYSGKPSRDTQYF. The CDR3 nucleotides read TGTGCCAGCGCCTATAGCGGGAAGCCAAGTAGGGATACGCAGTATTTT. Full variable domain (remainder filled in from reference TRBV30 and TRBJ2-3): SQTIHQWPATLVQPVGSPLSLECTVEGTSNPNLYWYRQAAGRGLQLLFYSVGIGQISSEVPQNLSASRPQDRQFILSSKKLLLSDSGFYLCASAYSGKPSRDTQYFGPGTRLTVL.